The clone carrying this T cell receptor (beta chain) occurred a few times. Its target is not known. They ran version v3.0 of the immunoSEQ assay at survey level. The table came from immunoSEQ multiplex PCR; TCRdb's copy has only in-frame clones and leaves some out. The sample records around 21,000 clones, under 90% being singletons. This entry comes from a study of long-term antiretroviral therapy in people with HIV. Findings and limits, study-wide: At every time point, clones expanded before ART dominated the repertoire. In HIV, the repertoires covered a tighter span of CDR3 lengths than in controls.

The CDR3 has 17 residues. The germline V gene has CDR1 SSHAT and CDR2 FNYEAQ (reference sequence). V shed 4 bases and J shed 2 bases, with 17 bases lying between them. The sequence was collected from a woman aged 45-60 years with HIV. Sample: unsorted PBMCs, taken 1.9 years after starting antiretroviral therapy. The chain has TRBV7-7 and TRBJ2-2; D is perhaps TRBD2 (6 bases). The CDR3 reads CASSSMVGGLNTGELFF. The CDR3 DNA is TGTGCCAGCAGCTCGATGGTGGGGGGACTTAACACCGGGGAGCTGTTTTTT.